This T cell receptor (beta chain) came from a study of T-cell memory formation after mild COVID-19. Study overall: Largely, the TCR clusters proved donor specific. Whole-study results and caveats: Day 37-peaking second-wave clones had unconfirmed SARS-CoV-2 specificity. The study found balanced CD4/CD8 in clones contracting day 15 to 85 and a CD4+ lean in later expanders.

Germline assignment: CDR1 KGHSH and CDR2 LQKENI. This CDR3 spans 16 amino acids. V lost 1 base and J lost 0, with 9 bases in between. This clonotype was found many times. As yet, its antigen is unknown. 5'RACE with constant-segment primers yielded barcoded, UMI-tagged TCR alpha and TCR beta cDNA libraries. TCRdb fed the 5' RACE reads into MiXCR, producing one record per CDR3 protein. Here the sample spans fewer than 250,000 distinct CDR3 sequences, over 9.5% being singletons. This chain connects TRBV18 to TRBJ2-2; no clear D gene. The origin of this receptor is a young man who had mild COVID-19 (a few samples of this study predate the infection). Cell type and time point are not known. The sequencing input was PBMCs or a T cell subset sorted from them (not recorded which). The CDR3 region is CASSPRQQSNTGELFF. CDR3 nucleotide sequence: TGTGCCAGCTCACCACGGCAGCAGTCGAACACCGGGGAGCTGTTTTTT.